The next 15 T cell receptor beta chains were all read from a single sample in a study of T-cell reconstitution after alpha-beta-depleted transplantation in children. TCRbeta library preparation incorporated unique molecular identifiers. One entry per CDR3 protein, called by TCRdb with MiXCR from the PCR reads. The sample has hundreds of thousands of distinct CDR3 sequences, 20% to 30% seen once. This specimen was PBMCs, mostly from graft donor cells, taken 360 days after TCRalphabeta/CD19-depleted stem cell transplant. Receptors were obtained from a female patient aged 2-15 years who had a stem cell transplant for congenital amegakaryocytic thrombocytopenia, so the T cells may come from the graft donor.

Only a few counts were recorded for this clonotype. The V and J genes are TRBV7-3 and TRBJ2-1; 13 nucleotides agree with TRBD2. With V trimmed by 5 bases and J by 9 bases, 13 bases remained unmatched. The CDR3 runs 17 residues. CDR1 is SGHTA and CDR2 is FQGTGA in the germline V gene. CDR3 sequence (DNA): TGTGCCAGCAGCGCGACCGGGACTAGCGGGAAGGCGATTGAGCAGTTCTTC. It translates to CASSATGTSGKAIEQFF.

This chain links TRBV24-1 with TRBJ2-4, with D perhaps TRBD1 (6 bases). This CDR3 is 13 amino acids long. Between the trimmed V and J ends, which lost 4 bases and 8 bases, there was a span of 11 bases. Germline V gene sequence: CDR1 KGHDR, CDR2 SFDVKD. The CDR3 DNA sequence: TGTGCCACCAGTGAATATGAGGGGGACATTCAGTACTTC. Its protein product is CATSEYEGDIQYF.

This clonotype occurred a few times. The V call is TRBV7-6, the J call TRBJ1-4, with D unclear. The CDR3 spans 13 residues. V was trimmed by 10 bases and J by 8 bases, leaving 17 bases between them. Germline CDR1 reads SGHVS; CDR2 reads FNYEAQ. The CDR3 sequence: CAIRGRSEEKLFF. The CDR3 DNA reads TGTGCCATCCGCGGCAGAAGTGAGGAAAAACTGTTTTTT.

The chain uses TRBV29-1 and TRBJ2-5, with 10 bases that match TRBD1. Trimming at V came to 1 base and at J to 5 bases, leaving 1 base not matched to a gene. CDR1 and CDR2 from the germline V gene are SQVTM and ANQGSEA. The CDR3 length is 13 residues. This chain's CDR3 is CSVEGTGGETQYF. CDR3 bases: TGCAGCGTTGAAGGGACAGGGGGGGAGACCCAGTACTTC. The whole variable domain, remainder taken from reference TRBV29-1 and TRBJ2-5, is SAVISQKPSRDICQRGTSLTIQCQVDSQVTMMFWYRQQPGQSLTLIATANQGSEATYESGFVIDKFPISRPNLTFSTLTVSNMSPEDSSIYLCSVEGTGGETQYFGPGTRLLVL.

The chain recombines TRBV11-2 with TRBJ2-2; maybe TRBD2 (6 bases). Germline V gene data show CDR1 as SGHAT and CDR2 as FQNNGV. V was trimmed by 2 bases and J by 7 bases, leaving 8 bases between them. This CDR3 region has 13 residues. CDR3 sequence: CASSLLARGELFF. The CDR3 DNA follows: TGTGCCAGCAGCTTACTAGCGCGCGGGGAGCTGTTTTTT.

The table lists this clonotype with a few counts. The V gene is TRBV11-2, the J gene TRBJ2-3; possibly TRBD1 for D (6 bases). This CDR3 has 17 amino acids. The germline gives CDR1 SGHAT, CDR2 FQNNGV. V was trimmed by 0 bases and J by 1 base, leaving 14 bases between them. The DNA for the CDR3 is TGTGCCAGCAGCTTAGATCCTCGACAGGTGGGCACAGATACGCAGTATTTT. This gives the protein CASSLDPRQVGTDTQYF.

V gene TRBV5-1 combines with J gene TRBJ2-7; D may correspond to TRBD1 or TRBD2 (5 bases each). Between the trimmed V and J ends, which lost 0 bases and 2 bases, there was a span of 12 bases. This CDR3 has 15 residues. Looked up from germline, CDR1 is SGHRS and CDR2 is YFSETQ. The CDR3: CASSLAQGVAYEQYF. Here the CDR3 DNA reads TGCGCCAGCAGCTTGGCCCAGGGAGTCGCCTACGAGCAGTACTTC.

The gene calls are TRBV6-5 and TRBJ2-5, with D unclear. The length of the CDR3 is 11 residues. The V gene lost 10 bases and the J gene lost 6 bases, with 12 bases spanning the gap. The germline CDR1 and CDR2 sequences are MNHEY and SVGAGI. CDR3 protein: CATSVLKTQYF. CDR3 DNA: TGTGCCACCTCGGTGCTGAAGACCCAGTACTTC.

This clonotype was found a few times. This chain uses TRBV20-1 with TRBJ2-7; the D is unclear. V lost 1 base and J lost 3, with 16 bases in between. Germline V CDR1 and CDR2: DFQATT, SNEGSKA (reference sequence). This CDR3 contains 15 residues. The CDR3 loop reads CSARVRVQKYYEQYF. As DNA, the CDR3 is TGCAGTGCTAGAGTTAGGGTACAAAAATACTACGAGCAGTACTTC.

The chain uses TRBV12-3 or TRBV12-4 and TRBJ2-1, with 7 bases that match TRBD1. There are 15 residues in the CDR3. Trimming at V came to 5 bases and at J to 6 bases, leaving 10 bases not matched to a gene. CDR3 protein: CASSQTGLRGNEQFF. CDR3 nucleotides: TGTGCCAGCAGTCAGACAGGGCTACGGGGCAATGAGCAGTTCTTC.

The rearrangement links TRBV2 to TRBJ2-5; 10 bases match TRBD1. There are 15 residues in the CDR3. The germline gives CDR1 SNHLY, CDR2 FYNNEI. Trimming cost V 6 bases and J 5 bases; bases outside gene matches: 9. CDR3 amino acids: CASRKETGGGETQYF. The CDR3 DNA reads as TGTGCCAGCAGAAAGGAGACAGGGGGCGGTGAGACCCAGTACTTC.

The chain is built from TRBV10-3 and TRBJ1-6; D is undetermined. Germline values: CDR1 ENHRY, CDR2 SYGVKD. V dropped 0 bases and J dropped 9 bases, with 18 bases sitting between them. The CDR3 spans 17 residues. The DNA of the CDR3 is TGTGCCATCAGTGAGTCTGCTTATACCCTGAAAGGTTCACCCCTCCACTTT. Translating it yields CAISESAYTLKGSPLHF.

This clonotype has just a few counts. The rearrangement uses TRBV5-1 and TRBJ1-2; D is unclear. The germline gives CDR1 SGHRS, CDR2 YFSETQ. V was clipped by 0 bases and J by 0 bases, with 15 bases between them. The CDR3 sequence is 17 residues long. CDR3 sequence: CASSLESGPYSNYGYTF. Written as DNA, the CDR3 is TGCGCCAGCAGCTTGGAATCAGGCCCCTATTCTAACTATGGCTACACCTTC. Based on the CDR3 plus reference TRBV5-1 and TRBJ1-2, the full variable domain is KAGVTQTPRYLIKTRGQQVTLSCSPISGHRSVSWYQQTPGQGLQFLFEYFSETQRNKGNFPGRFSGRQFSNSRSEMNVSTLELGDSALYLCASSLESGPYSNYGYTFGSGTRLTVV.

This chain links TRBV12-3 or TRBV12-4 with TRBJ2-1, with a weak D call TRBD1 (5 bases). The CDR3 is 15 residues long. V was clipped by 6 bases and J by 3 bases, with 15 bases between them. CDR3 region: CASSLGRVNYNEQFF. The CDR3 nucleotides are TGTGCCAGCAGCCTGGGCAGGGTAAACTACAATGAGCAGTTCTTC.

The sample holds a few counts of this clonotype. V gene TRBV12-3 or TRBV12-4 combines with J gene TRBJ1-6; D remains ambiguous. The CDR3 has 14 amino acids. V lost 3 bases and J lost 7, with 10 bases in between. CDR3 bases: TGTGCCAGCAGTTTGCTTGGTAGAAATTCACCCCTCCACTTT. Its protein is CASSLLGRNSPLHF.